This T cell receptor beta chain came from a study of blood T cell repertoires in COVID-19. Study-level background: T cells, B-cell-depleted T cells, or PBMCs supplied cDNA or gDNA.

The assay was immunoSEQ multiplex PCR, and TCRdb's table has in-frame clones only and misses some. This repertoire shows about 69,000 clones, roughly 73% found once; its top ten account for roughly 50%. This CDR3 contains 14 residues. CDR1 and CDR2 from the germline V gene are SGHAT and FQDESV (reference sequence). The J segment lost 2 bases and the V segment lost 5 bases, leaving 3 bases of the junction unmatched. The receptor comes from a human donor in a cohort sampled during active COVID-19. The specimen sequenced was peripheral blood. The V call is TRBV11-1, the J call TRBJ2-7; 10 nucleotides line up with TRBD2. The CDR3 coding sequence is TGTGCCAGCAGCCGGACTAGCGGTCCCTACGAGCAGTACTTC. It codes for CASSRTSGPYEQYF. Drawing the rest from reference TRBV11-1 and TRBJ2-7, the complete variable domain is EAEVAQSPRYKITEKSQAVAFWCDPISGHATLYWYRQILGQGPELLVQFQDESVVDDSQLPKDRFSAERLKGVDSTLKIQPAELGDSAMYLCASSRTSGPYEQYFGPGTRLTVT.